Below, 3 T cell receptor beta chains from the same sample are listed, as sequenced in a study of molecular identifiers for immune sequencing clone quantification. TCRdb re-analysed the PCR reads in MiXCR, keeping a single row per CDR3 protein. The data contain about 86,000 distinct CDR3 sequences, 25% of them singletons. Sequences were obtained from naive CD8+ T cells from blood, with Jurkat cell RNA spiked in. Subset specified: FACS-sorted CD8+CD4-CCR7+CD45RA+ naive T cells. The origin of the receptors is a human donor in good health. Some libraries in this study had Jurkat cell RNA spiked in.

The J gene is TRBJ2-5, the V gene TRBV6-2 or TRBV6-3; tentatively, D is TRBD2 (6 bases). The length of the CDR3 is 20 residues. V was clipped by 3 bases and J by 5 bases, with 31 bases between them. Looked up from germline, CDR1 is MNHEY and CDR2 is SVGEGT. The CDR3 DNA follows: TGTGCCAGCAGTTATACAGGCACCCTTTACCGACGACTAGATCCTGAGACCCAGTACTTC. This sequence encodes CASSYTGTLYRRLDPETQYF.

This clonotype was seen a single time. The junction and the germline gene differ at one end; a read error may be behind it. This chain links TRBV12-3 or TRBV12-4 with TRBJ2-7, with D perhaps TRBD1 or TRBD2 (5 bases each). The CDR3 covers 14 residues. DNA for the CDR3: TGTGGCAGCAGTTTGGGGACGCGATCCTACGAGCAGTACTTC. Protein sequence: CGSSLGTRSYEQYF.

The sample holds one count of this clonotype. One end of the junction is discordant with germline, which a read error may explain. The chain joins TRBV4-1 to TRBJ2-1, with unresolved D. This CDR3 comprises 16 residues. Germline values: CDR1 MGHRA, CDR2 YSYEKL. CDR3 amino acids: CASSQGSSFGFSEQVF. Written as DNA, the CDR3 is TGCGCCAGCAGCCAAGGGTCTAGTTTTGGGTTCAGTGAGCAGGTCTTC.